This paragraph covers one TCR beta chain sequence. The data derive from a study of shared clonotypes between healthy human individuals. Cells designated naive CD8 were CD45RO-negative and were positively selected for CCR7, with terminally differentiated effector memory CD45RA+ cells excluded. Method: immunoSEQ multiplex PCR; TCRdb's copy keeps in-frame clones and lacks some. The profile shows millions of clones, under 95% of them singletons. Input material: naive CD8+ T cells from PBMCs. This sequence was found in a young man in good health. Some clones in this sample may be carry-over from other donors' samples.

Here the CDR3 DNA reads TGCGCCAGCAGCCAAGGGGGACTAGCGGGGAGATCGAACACCGGGGAGCTGTTTTTT. Protein product: CASSQGGLAGRSNTGELFF. The chain links TRBV4-3 to TRBJ2-2; 13 nucleotides match TRBD2. The CDR3 covers 19 residues. Germline V gene sequence: CDR1 LGHNA, CDR2 YSLEER. The ends lost 1 base at V and 0 bases at J; junction bases unmatched: 5.